Sequencing of this T cell receptor (beta chain) was carried out in a study of regulatory T cells in long-lasting Graves disease. Study-wide results and limits: Whereas new patients shared about a thousand public clonotypes, persistent patients shared more, at about 2,500.

Time point meaning: newly diagnosed GD, antithyroid drugs for less than 3 months. PBMCs were the source of the RNA used for TCR sequencing. This CDR3 region has 13 residues. Between the trimmed V and J ends, which lost 2 bases and 0 bases, there was a span of 4 bases. Germline values: CDR1 MDHEN, CDR2 SYDVKM. In its sample, this clonotype was seen many times. Its antigen is currently unknown. Assembly of TCR beta libraries relied on iRepertoire HTBI primers together with Arm-PCR of CDR3 regions. MiXCR, applied by TCRdb to the multiplex PCR reads, yields one record per CDR3 protein. The sample yields 680,000 or so distinct CDR3 sequences, 15% to 20% seen once. This same sample was also taken into another study, of T cells in Graves' hyperthyroidism and ophthalmopathy. That investigation notes: Patients were aged 18 to 65, had disease duration under 2 months, and had newly diagnosed hyperthyroidism. An initial round of RT-PCR targeting the TCR CDR3 relied on the HTBI primer set. Prediction of ophthalmopathy progression came a median 6.5 months pre-onset.

The specimen comprised peripheral blood mononuclear cells (PBMCs), sampled at new diagnosis, from a patient treated with antithyroid drugs. The clonotype was recovered from a woman in her twenties or thirties with Graves disease. The chain combines TRBV28 with TRBJ1-2; D is ambiguous. The CDR3 bases are TGTGCCAGCAGTTTAGTAGCTAACTATGGCTACACCTTC. Translated: CASSLVANYGYTF.